Below, 15 T cell receptor beta chains from the same sample are listed, as sequenced in a study of blood T cell repertoires in COVID-19. Clones were read by immunoSEQ multiplex PCR, and TCRdb kept only the in-frame ones, dropping some. This sample has over 300,000 clones, with roughly nine tenths found just once. Input material: PBMCs or T cells enriched from blood (not recorded which). These receptors were taken from a woman between 25 and 40 years old who had recovered from COVID-19.

This clone was seen a single time. The CDR3 DNA follows: TGTGCCAGCAGTCGACAGGGCCTGGCCTACGAGCAGTACTTC. Translating it yields CASSRQGLAYEQYF. The chain uses TRBV6-5 and TRBJ2-7; 7 nucleotides line up with TRBD1. J lost 2 bases, V lost 5 bases, and 6 bases had no gene match. Per the germline V gene, CDR1 is MNHEY and CDR2 is SVGAGI. This CDR3 is built from 14 residues.

CDR3 nucleotide sequence: TGTGCCAGCAGCTTAGATCAGGTTACGCAGTATTTT. Translating gives CASSLDQVTQYF. The rearrangement joins TRBV11-2 to TRBJ2-3; D is unresolved. The CDR3 is 12 amino acids. V gave up 0 bases and J gave up 8 bases, with 6 bases separating them. The V gene's germline CDR1 is SGHAT and CDR2 FQNNGV.

The chain has TRBV12-3 or TRBV12-4 and TRBJ2-3, with D hard to call. Trimming shortened V by 7 bases and J by 6 bases, and 8 bases separated the two germline ends. The CDR3 covers 11 residues. The CDR3 DNA reads TGTGCCAGCACTCGGGTTGATACGCAGTATTTT. This translates into CASTRVDTQYF.

V and J are TRBV19 and TRBJ2-7, with TRBD1 as a possible D gene (5 bases). The CDR3 has 13 residues. Deletions cut 4 bases from V and 6 bases from J, with 13 bases between. Germline V gene lookup returns CDR1 LNHDA and CDR2 SQIVND (reference sequence). CDR3 in DNA: TGTGCCAGTAGTAATCAGGGTTTGGGCGAGCAGTACTTC. This encodes CASSNQGLGEQYF.

J is TRBJ2-3 and V is TRBV9, with 10 nucleotides matching TRBD2. The CDR3 totals 16 residues. CDR1 is SGDLS, CDR2 YYNGEE, per germline. The V segment lost 2 bases and the J segment 5 bases; nucleotides outside the gene matches: 8. In DNA, the CDR3 is TGTGCCAGCAGCGTGGTAGCGGGGGGCCTCGGAGATACGCAGTATTTT. It is translated as CASSVVAGGLGDTQYF.

The rearrangement links TRBV5-8 to TRBJ2-7, with 9 bases lining up with TRBD2. With V trimmed by 0 bases and J by 3 bases, 7 bases remained unmatched. This CDR3 comprises 16 residues. CDR1 SGHTS and CDR2 YDEGEE come from the germline V gene. The CDR3 coding sequence is TGTGCCAGCAGCTTGGCCGGGACTAGCCGGTACTACGAGCAGTACTTC. Amino acids: CASSLAGTSRYYEQYF. The variable domain in full, completed from reference TRBV5-8 and TRBJ2-7, reads EAGVTQSPTHLIKTRGQQATLRCSPISGHTSVYWYQQALGLGLQFLLWYDEGEERNRGNFPPRFSGRQFPNYSSELNVNALELEDSALYLCASSLAGTSRYYEQYFGPGTRLTVT.

This clone was recorded a few times. The chain carries TRBV7-2 and TRBJ1-2; TRBD1 agrees at 7 bases. Looked up from germline, CDR1 is SGHTA and CDR2 is FQGNSA. The CDR3 contains 14 residues. V shed 4 bases and J 11 bases; nucleotides not matched to a gene: 13. CDR3 bases: TGTGCCAGCAGCTCCGATCGGACAGGCGTGGGATACACCTTC. Translated: CASSSDRTGVGYTF.

This clone was counted once. The gene calls are TRBV27 and TRBJ1-6, with 7 bases that match TRBD1. V shed 2 bases, J shed 7 bases, and the junction held 5 bases outside the gene matches. The CDR3 runs to 15 residues. Per germline, CDR1 MNHEY and CDR2 SMNVEV (reference sequence). The CDR3 DNA sequence: TGTGCCAGCAGTTTACTACAGGGGTCCAATTCACCCCTCCACTTT. This encodes CASSLLQGSNSPLHF.

This chain connects TRBV19 to TRBJ1-2; the match to TRBD1 covers 8 bases. V lost 6 bases, J lost 8 bases, and 8 bases stayed unmatched. The germline CDR1 and CDR2 sequences are LNHDA and SQIVND (reference sequence). The CDR3 runs 13 residues. Here the CDR3 reads CASRGQAIGGYTF. The CDR3 nucleotides are TGTGCCAGTAGGGGACAGGCCATTGGCGGCTACACCTTC.

The V gene is TRBV11-2, the J gene TRBJ1-1; D not resolved. Trimming shortened V by 0 bases and J by 2 bases, and 13 bases separated the two germline ends. Germline CDR1 reads SGHAT; CDR2 reads FQNNGV. The CDR3 has 16 amino acids. CDR3: CASSLDRNRPNTEAFF. The CDR3 DNA is TGTGCCAGCAGCTTAGATCGTAACAGACCCAACACTGAAGCTTTCTTT.

The chain uses TRBV30 and TRBJ1-1; 7 bases match TRBD1. The germline CDR1 and CDR2 sequences are GTSNPN and SVGIG (reference sequence). CDR3 length equals 16 residues. The trim removed 5 bases at V and 3 bases at J, leaving 15 bases unmatched. CDR3 nucleotides: TGTGCCTGGGGGAAGTCCCGGGACAGTATCGACACTGAAGCTTTCTTT. Encoded protein: CAWGKSRDSIDTEAFF. Supplemented by reference TRBV30 and TRBJ1-1, the full variable domain reads SQTIHQWPATLVQPVGSPLSLECTVEGTSNPNLYWYRQAAGRGLQLLFYSVGIGQISSEVPQNLSASRPQDRQFILSSKKLLLSDSGFYLCAWGKSRDSIDTEAFFGQGTRLTVV.

The chain joins TRBV7-2 to TRBJ1-1, with a possible D match to TRBD1 (6 bases). The CDR3 runs to 14 residues. V was shortened by 5 bases and J by 5 bases, with 15 bases between the two germline ends. Germline CDR1 and CDR2: SGHTA and FQGNSA. CDR3 sequence reads: CASSTRGGNTEAFF. DNA of the CDR3: TGTGCCAGCAGCACCAGGGGAGGGAATACTGAAGCTTTCTTT. The full variable domain, completed using reference TRBV7-2 and TRBJ1-1, is GAGVSQSPSNKVTEKGKDVELRCDPISGHTALYWYRQSLGQGLEFLIYFQGNSAPDKSGLPSDRFSAERTGGSVSTLTIQRTQQEDSAVYLCASSTRGGNTEAFFGQGTRLTVV.

This clone showed up just once. This sequence joins TRBV7-9 and TRBJ1-4, with 9 bases identical to TRBD1. Germline values: CDR1 SEHNR, CDR2 FQNEAQ (reference sequence). The length of the CDR3 is 16 residues. Germline trimming cut 5 bases from V and 5 bases from J; bases unmatched to any gene: 9. CDR3 loop: CASSPARDRVNEKLFF. The CDR3 DNA is TGTGCCAGCAGCCCAGCCCGGGACAGGGTGAATGAAAAACTGTTTTTT.

The chain uses TRBV2 and TRBJ1-5, with TRBD1 matching over 8 bases. With V trimmed by 8 bases and J by 6 bases, 9 bases remained unmatched. CDR1 and CDR2 from the germline V gene are SNHLY and FYNNEI. CDR3 size: 14 residues. The CDR3 coding sequence is TGTGCCAGCCAAGGACAGGGAGTATTTCAGCCCCAGCATTTT. Amino acid sequence: CASQGQGVFQPQHF.

The rearrangement uses TRBV19 and TRBJ1-1; D is unresolved. The CDR3 has 11 amino acids. V was pared by 5 bases and J by 5 bases, with 6 bases between. Germline CDR1 reads LNHDA; CDR2 reads SQIVND (reference sequence). The CDR3 region is CASSPGTEAFF. CDR3 in DNA: TGTGCCAGTAGTCCGGGGACTGAAGCTTTCTTT.